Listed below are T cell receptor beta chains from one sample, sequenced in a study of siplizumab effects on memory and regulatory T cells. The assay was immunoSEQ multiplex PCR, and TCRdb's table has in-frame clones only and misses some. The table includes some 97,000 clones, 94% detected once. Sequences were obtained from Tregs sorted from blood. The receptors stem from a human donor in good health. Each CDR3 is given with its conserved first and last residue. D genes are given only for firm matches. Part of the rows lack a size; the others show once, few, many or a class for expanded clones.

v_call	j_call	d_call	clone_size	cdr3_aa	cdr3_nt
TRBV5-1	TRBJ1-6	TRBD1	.	CATSRDSLGNSPLHF	TGCGCCACCTCCCGGGACAGCCTGGGTAATTCACCCCTCCACTTT
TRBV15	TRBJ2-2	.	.	CATSRAPDKGELFF	TGTGCCACCAGCAGAGCCCCCGACAAAGGGGAGCTGTTTTTT
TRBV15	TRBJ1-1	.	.	CATSRVAVFTEAFF	TGTGCCACCAGCAGAGTAGCGGTCTTCACTGAAGCTTTCTTT
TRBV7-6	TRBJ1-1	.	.	CASSLRGFNTEAFF	TGTGCCAGCAGCTTACGTGGGTTCAACACTGAAGCTTTCTTT
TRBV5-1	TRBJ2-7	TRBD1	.	CASSPRGLKLWQPYEQYF	TGCGCCAGCAGCCCCAGGGGGCTGAAGCTATGGCAGCCCTACGAGCAGTACTTC
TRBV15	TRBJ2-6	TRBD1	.	CATSRLDRAGANVLTF	TGTGCCACCAGCAGACTAGACAGGGCTGGGGCCAACGTCCTGACTTTC
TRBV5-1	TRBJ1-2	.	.	CASSLAAAANYGYTF	TGCGCCAGCAGCTTGGCTGCAGCAGCTAACTATGGCTACACCTTC
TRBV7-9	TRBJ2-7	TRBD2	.	CASSHSGSYGNEQYF	TGTGCCAGCAGCCATAGCGGGAGTTATGGGAACGAGCAGTACTTC
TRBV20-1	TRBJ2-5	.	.	CSASSGETQYF	TGCAGTGCTTCCTCCGGGGAGACCCAGTACTTC
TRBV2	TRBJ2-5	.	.	CASSEGATETQYF	TGTGCCAGCAGTGAAGGTGCTACGGAGACCCAGTACTTC
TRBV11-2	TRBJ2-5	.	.	CASSLDLYAETQYF	TGTGCCAGCAGCTTAGATTTGTATGCGGAGACCCAGTACTTC
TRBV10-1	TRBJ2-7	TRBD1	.	CASSEPGQLLEQYF	TGCGCCAGCAGTGAGCCGGGACAGCTTCTGGAGCAGTACTTC
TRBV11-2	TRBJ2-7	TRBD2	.	CASSRLAGPGSYEQYF	TGTGCCAGCAGCCGTTTAGCGGGTCCGGGCAGTTACGAGCAGTACTTC
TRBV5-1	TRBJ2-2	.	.	CASSLGANTGELFF	TGCGCCAGCAGCTTGGGAGCGAACACCGGGGAGCTGTTTTTT
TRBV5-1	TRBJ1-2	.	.	CASSALGTSYGYTF	TGCGCCAGCAGCGCACTCGGGACGTCCTATGGCTACACCTTC
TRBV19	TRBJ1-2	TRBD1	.	CASSIDMQGARGYTF	TGTGCCAGTAGTATAGATATGCAGGGGGCGCGAGGCTACACCTTC
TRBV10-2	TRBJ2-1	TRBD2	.	CASTPSSGVSNEQFF	TGCGCCAGCACGCCTTCTAGCGGGGTAAGCAATGAGCAGTTCTTC
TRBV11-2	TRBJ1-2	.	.	CASSFFRAKSDGYTF	TGTGCCAGCAGCTTTTTTAGGGCGAAAAGTGATGGCTACACCTTC
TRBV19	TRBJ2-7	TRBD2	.	CASKGLAEAFGEQYF	TGTGCCAGTAAAGGACTAGCGGAGGCGTTTGGCGAGCAGTACTTC
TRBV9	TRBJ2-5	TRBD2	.	CASNQGLAIEETQYF	TGTGCCAGCAACCAGGGACTAGCGATTGAAGAGACCCAGTACTTC
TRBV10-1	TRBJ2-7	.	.	CASSDGTGAGDEQYF	TGCGCCAGCAGTGACGGAACAGGGGCGGGGGACGAGCAGTACTTC
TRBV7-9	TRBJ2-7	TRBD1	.	CASSSQLITGTGDHEQYF	TGTGCCAGCAGCTCCCAATTGATAACCGGGACAGGGGACCACGAGCAGTACTTC
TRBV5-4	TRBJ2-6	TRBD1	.	CASSLNRGGANVLTF	TGTGCCAGCAGCTTGAACAGGGGTGGGGCCAACGTCCTGACTTTC
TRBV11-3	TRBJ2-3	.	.	CASSLGGKNTDTQYF	TGTGCCAGCAGCTTAGGAGGCAAAAATACGGATACGCAGTATTTT
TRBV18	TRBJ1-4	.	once	CASSPGTGGLFF	TGTGCCAGCTCACCAGGGACCGGGGGACTGTTTTTT
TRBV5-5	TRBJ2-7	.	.	CASSFGPARAYF	TGTGCCAGCAGCTTTGGTCCAGCCCGGGCGTACTTC
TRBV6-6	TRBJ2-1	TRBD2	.	CASSLRTSGYNEQFF	TGTGCCAGCAGTCTAAGGACTAGCGGCTACAATGAGCAGTTCTTC
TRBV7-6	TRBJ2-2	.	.	CASSTGTGRNTGELFF	TGTGCCAGCAGCACCGGGACGGGGAGGAACACCGGGGAGCTGTTTTTT
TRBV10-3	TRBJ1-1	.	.	CAISESGSRYTEAFF	TGTGCCATCAGTGAGTCGGGCAGTCGGTACACTGAAGCTTTCTTT
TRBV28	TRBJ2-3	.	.	CASSHLAPLGTDTQYF	TGTGCCAGCAGCCACCTAGCCCCCTTGGGCACAGATACGCAGTATTTT
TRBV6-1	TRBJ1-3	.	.	CASSEGRVRDTIYF	TGTGCCAGCAGTGAGGGGAGAGTTAGAGACACCATATATTTT
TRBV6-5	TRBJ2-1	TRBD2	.	CASSNPSGRAGEQFF	TGTGCCAGCAGCAATCCTAGCGGGAGGGCCGGGGAGCAGTTCTTC
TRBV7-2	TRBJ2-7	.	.	CASSDQWRANYEQYF	TGTGCCAGCAGCGATCAATGGAGGGCCAACTACGAGCAGTACTTC
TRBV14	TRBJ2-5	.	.	CASSQGPPETQYF	TGTGCCAGCAGCCAAGGCCCCCCAGAGACCCAGTACTTC
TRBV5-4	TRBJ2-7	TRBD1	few	CASSSLRELTGDEQYF	TGTGCCAGCAGCTCGTTGAGGGAGCTAACAGGGGACGAGCAGTACTTC
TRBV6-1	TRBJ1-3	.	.	CASRTGNTIYF	TGTGCCAGCAGAACTGGAAACACCATATATTTT
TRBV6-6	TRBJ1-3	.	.	CASSWSGGITGNTIYF	TGTGCCAGCAGTTGGTCAGGTGGAATCACTGGAAACACCATATATTTT